This T cell receptor beta chain was profiled in a study of cytomegalovirus exposure and HLA in healthy donors. Healthy bone marrow donors made up the donor group. Comments on this clone: Its matching antigen is unknown.

Germline CDR1 is SEHNR and CDR2 is FQNEAQ (reference sequence). This CDR3 spans 17 amino acids. Trimming removed 0 bases from V and 2 bases from J; junction bases left unmatched: 8. Findings and limits, study-wide: There were a few CMV-associated chains whose specificity for CMV antigens was confirmed in vitro. According to the study, 150 to 200 TCR beta chains were cytomegalovirus-associated.

PCR primers comprised 60 Vbeta and 13 Jbeta primers. Here immunoSEQ multiplex PCR was the method, and the copy in TCRdb shows in-frame clones only, minus some. This sample carries approximately 250,000 clones, around four fifths of them seen once, and the ten largest clones take approximately 0.47%. This chain connects TRBV7-9 to TRBJ2-3; 7 bases map to TRBD2. The sequence was collected from a boy aged 5-17 years in good health and CMV-seronegative. The sample comprised PBMCs. CDR3 loop: CASSLALRGTITDTQYF. The CDR3 DNA follows: TGTGCCAGCAGCTTAGCGCTGCGGGGGACCATCACAGATACGCAGTATTTT.